This T cell receptor beta chain is from a study of blood T cell repertoires in COVID-19 (dated by TCRdb to about 2020). With regard to the full study: Collaborator samples came from the United States, Italy and Spain and covered acute and convalescent phases of COVID-19. Where available, HLA class I and class II types were obtained from metadata supplied by the sample provider rather than from assay-based typing. The dataset comprised deeply sampled blood TCRbeta repertoires from subjects exposed to, actively infected with, or recovered from COVID-19. The material from the prospective study consisted of cDNA or gDNA derived from T cells, B-cell-depleted T cells, or PBMCs. The sample metadata nearly always contained a de-identified subject ID, COVID-19 status, age in years and sex. Samples came from the ongoing ImmuneRACE study (first 160 participants) plus 1,254 subjects from 6 global collaborators. A freely available public database, intended as a resource for researchers studying the immune response to SARS-CoV-2, is where the repertoires were released.

Of note for this clone: The specificity of this receptor is unknown. Base qualities are missing; no much larger clone stands one base away.

TCRbeta CDR3 regions were amplified from genomic DNA using the immunoSEQ Assay, a bias-controlled multiplex PCR. On the study's bioinformatics: The number of nucleated cells in each sample was estimated by amplification of reference gene primers within the assay. To quantify the absolute abundance of each unique TCRbeta CDR3 rearrangement, sequence reads were collapsed and filtered. For each sample, productive Simpson clonality was calculated by taking the square root of Simpson's diversity index across productive rearrangements. Here the immuneACCESS table is served through TCRdb, limited to in-frame sequences with V and J called. Missing clones are a known gap in these copies; in checked studies unresolved V genes cover under half, and the rest lacks a known reason. From that table come the V and J calls and clone size; the DNA was used to work out D and trimming. Within this sample are about 100,000 clones, with less than 95% of them counted one time only. The ten top clones hold 6.5% to 8% of the sample.

Overall study results and their limits: The amount of clinical and demographic metadata varied by source and participant and was provided uncurated.

One collaborating source in Seattle enrolled patients while the patients were actively infected and followed the patients over time throughout the course of disease. Collaborating institutions collected whole blood in K2EDTA tubes following their own protocols. For TCRbeta analysis, collaborators shipped samples in one of three forms: frozen whole blood, isolated PBMCs, or DNA extracted from either of those sample types. Specimen: peripheral blood. The TCR sequence derives from a man between 18 and 29 years old with COVID-19, enrolled during active disease.

The sequenced DNA is TGTGCCAGCAGCTTAGAGAGCGGGACTCCCTACGAGCAGTACTTC. Translated, this is CASSLESGTPYEQYF. This chain joins TRBV7-2 to TRBJ2-7; TRBD2 matches 7 bases in the middle. V loses 1 base at its end and J loses 2 bases; junction bases beyond the gene matches: 5. CDR3 length: 15 amino acids, cysteine to phenylalanine. Just CDR3 DNA is preserved here, 45 bases in frame from base 1. CDR1 and CDR2, per the germline V gene, are SGHTA and FQGNSA.